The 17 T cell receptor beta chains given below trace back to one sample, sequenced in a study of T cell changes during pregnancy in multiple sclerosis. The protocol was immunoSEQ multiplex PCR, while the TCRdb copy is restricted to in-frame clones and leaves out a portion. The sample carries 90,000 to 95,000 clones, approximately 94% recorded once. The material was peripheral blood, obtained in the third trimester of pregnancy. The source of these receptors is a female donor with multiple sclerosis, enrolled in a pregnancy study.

CDR3: CASGQGAYEQYF. The CDR3 DNA reads TGTGCCAGCGGACAGGGGGCCTACGAGCAGTACTTC. This chain links TRBV19 with TRBJ2-7, with 10 bases lining up with TRBD1. With V trimmed by 9 bases and J by 2 bases, 1 base remained unmatched. This CDR3 has 12 residues. The V gene's germline CDR1 is LNHDA and CDR2 SQIVND (reference sequence).

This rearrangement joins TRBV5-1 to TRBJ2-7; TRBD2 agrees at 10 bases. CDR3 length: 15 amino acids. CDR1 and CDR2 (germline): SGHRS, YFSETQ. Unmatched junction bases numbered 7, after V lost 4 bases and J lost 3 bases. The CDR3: CASSALAGAGYEQYF. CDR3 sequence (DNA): TGCGCCAGCAGCGCTCTAGCGGGAGCCGGCTACGAGCAGTACTTC.

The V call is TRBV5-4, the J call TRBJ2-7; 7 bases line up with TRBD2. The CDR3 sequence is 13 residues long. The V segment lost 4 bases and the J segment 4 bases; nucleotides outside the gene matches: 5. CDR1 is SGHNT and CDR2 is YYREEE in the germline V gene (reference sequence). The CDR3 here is CASSTPGGYEQYF. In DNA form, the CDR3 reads TGTGCCAGCAGCACGCCGGGGGGATACGAGCAGTACTTC.

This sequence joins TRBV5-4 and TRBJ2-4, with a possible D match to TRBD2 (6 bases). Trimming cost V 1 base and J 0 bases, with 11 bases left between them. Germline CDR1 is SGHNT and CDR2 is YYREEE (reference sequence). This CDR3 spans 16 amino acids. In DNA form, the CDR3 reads TGTGCCAGCAGCTTGCAGGGAGGACTAGCCAAAAACATTCAGTACTTC. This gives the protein CASSLQGGLAKNIQYF.

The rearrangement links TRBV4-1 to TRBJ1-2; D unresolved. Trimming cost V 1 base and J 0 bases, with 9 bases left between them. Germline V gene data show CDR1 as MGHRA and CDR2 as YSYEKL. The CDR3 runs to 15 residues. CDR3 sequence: CASSQVQAANYGYTF. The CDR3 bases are TGCGCCAGCAGCCAAGTTCAGGCAGCTAACTATGGCTACACCTTC.

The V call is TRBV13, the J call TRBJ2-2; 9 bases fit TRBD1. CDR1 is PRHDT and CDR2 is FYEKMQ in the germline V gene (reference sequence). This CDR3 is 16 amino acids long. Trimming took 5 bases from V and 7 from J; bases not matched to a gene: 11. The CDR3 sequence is CASSGGDRVLDGELFF. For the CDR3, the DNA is TGTGCCAGCAGCGGAGGGGACAGGGTACTCGACGGGGAGCTGTTTTTT.

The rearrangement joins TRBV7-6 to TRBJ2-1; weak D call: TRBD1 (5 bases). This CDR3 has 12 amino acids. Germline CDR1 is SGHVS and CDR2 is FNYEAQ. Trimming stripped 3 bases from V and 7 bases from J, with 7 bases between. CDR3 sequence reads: CASSFSGNEQFF. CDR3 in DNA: TGTGCCAGCAGCTTTTCAGGGAATGAGCAGTTCTTC.

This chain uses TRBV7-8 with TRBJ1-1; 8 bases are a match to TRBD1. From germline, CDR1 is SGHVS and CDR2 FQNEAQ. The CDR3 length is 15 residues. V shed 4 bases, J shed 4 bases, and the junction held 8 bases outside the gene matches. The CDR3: CASSSNRGGSTEAFF. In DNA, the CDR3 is TGTGCCAGCAGCTCCAACAGGGGGGGAAGCACTGAAGCTTTCTTT.

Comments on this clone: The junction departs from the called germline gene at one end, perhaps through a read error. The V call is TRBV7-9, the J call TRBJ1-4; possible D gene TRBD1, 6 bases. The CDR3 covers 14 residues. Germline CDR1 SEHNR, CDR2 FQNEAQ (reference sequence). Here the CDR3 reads CASSLTGSNEKLFF. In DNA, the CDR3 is TGTGCCAGCAGCTTAACAGGGTCTAACGAAAAACTGTTTTTT.

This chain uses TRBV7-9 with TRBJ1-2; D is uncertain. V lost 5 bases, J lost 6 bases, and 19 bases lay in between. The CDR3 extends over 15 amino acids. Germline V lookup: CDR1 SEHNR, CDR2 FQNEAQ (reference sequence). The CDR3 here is CASSLGRLTFNGYTF. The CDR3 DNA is TGTGCCAGCAGCCTTGGGAGGTTAACTTTTAATGGCTACACCTTC.

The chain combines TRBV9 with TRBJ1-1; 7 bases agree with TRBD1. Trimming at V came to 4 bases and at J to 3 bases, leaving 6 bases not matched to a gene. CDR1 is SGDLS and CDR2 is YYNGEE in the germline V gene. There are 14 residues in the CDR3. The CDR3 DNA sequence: TGTGCCAGCAGCAACCGACAGGGTGACACTGAAGCTTTCTTT. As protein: CASSNRQGDTEAFF. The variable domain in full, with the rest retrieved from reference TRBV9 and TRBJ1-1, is DSGVTQTPKHLITATGQRVTLRCSPRSGDLSVYWYQQSLDQGLQFLIQYYNGEERAKGNILERFSAQQFPDLHSELNLSSLELGDSALYFCASSNRQGDTEAFFGQGTRLTVV.

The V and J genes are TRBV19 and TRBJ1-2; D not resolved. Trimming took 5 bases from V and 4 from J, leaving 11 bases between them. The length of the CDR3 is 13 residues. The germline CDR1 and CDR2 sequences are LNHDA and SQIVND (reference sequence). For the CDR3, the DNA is TGTGCCAGTAGTCTGGCCGAAACCTATGGCTACACCTTC. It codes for CASSLAETYGYTF.

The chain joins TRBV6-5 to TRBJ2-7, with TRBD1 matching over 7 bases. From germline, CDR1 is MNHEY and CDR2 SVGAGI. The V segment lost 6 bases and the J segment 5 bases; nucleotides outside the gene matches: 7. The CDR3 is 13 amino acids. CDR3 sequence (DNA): TGTGCCAGCAGAAAACCGACAGGGAACGAGCAGTACTTC. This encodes CASRKPTGNEQYF.

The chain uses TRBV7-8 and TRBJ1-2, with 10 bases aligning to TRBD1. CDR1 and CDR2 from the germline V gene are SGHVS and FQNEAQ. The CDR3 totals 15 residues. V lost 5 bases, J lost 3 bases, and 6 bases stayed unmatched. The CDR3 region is CASSLWDRGDYGYTF. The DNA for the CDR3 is TGTGCCAGCAGCCTATGGGACAGGGGTGACTATGGCTACACCTTC. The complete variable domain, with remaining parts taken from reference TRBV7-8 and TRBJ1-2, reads GAGVSQSPRYKVAKRGQDVALRCDPISGHVSLFWYQQALGQGPEFLTYFQNEAQLDKSGLPSDRFFAERPEGSVSTLKIQRTQQEDSAVYLCASSLWDRGDYGYTFGSGTRLTVV.

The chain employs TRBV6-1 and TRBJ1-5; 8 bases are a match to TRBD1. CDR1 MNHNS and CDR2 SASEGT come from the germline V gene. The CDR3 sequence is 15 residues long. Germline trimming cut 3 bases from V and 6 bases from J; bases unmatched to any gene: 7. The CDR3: CASSESGGATQPQHF. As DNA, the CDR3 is TGTGCCAGCAGTGAGTCAGGGGGCGCGACTCAGCCCCAGCATTTT.

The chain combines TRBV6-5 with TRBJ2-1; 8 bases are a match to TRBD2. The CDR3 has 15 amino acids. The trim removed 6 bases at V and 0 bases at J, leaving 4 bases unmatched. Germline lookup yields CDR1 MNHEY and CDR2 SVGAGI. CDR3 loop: CASSRGGSSYNEQFF. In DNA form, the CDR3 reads TGTGCCAGCAGCCGGGGGGGGAGCTCCTACAATGAGCAGTTCTTC.

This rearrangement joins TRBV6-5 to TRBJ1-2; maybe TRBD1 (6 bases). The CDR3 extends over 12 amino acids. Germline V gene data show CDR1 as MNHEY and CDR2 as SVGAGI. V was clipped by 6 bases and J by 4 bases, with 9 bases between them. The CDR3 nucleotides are TGTGCCAGCAGCTTCAGGGGCTATGGCTACACCTTC. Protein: CASSFRGYGYTF.